This TCR beta chain is drawn from a study of neoadjuvant anti-PD-1 for oral cavity cancer. For the study at large: Non-progressing patients received a fourth nivolumab dose near day 43, then surgery on days 50-56.

The method was immunoSEQ multiplex PCR; TCRdb's version includes in-frame clones alone and lacks a portion of them. This table has about 6,900 clones, 74% appearing once. V was pared by 4 bases and J by 6 bases, with 9 bases between. This CDR3 region has 12 residues. Germline-derived CDR1 and CDR2 are MDHEN and SYDVKM. Here the sequenced sample was PBMCs, taken before nivolumab (anti-PD-1) treatment. The receptor was derived from a person between 35 and 79 years old with oral cavity squamous cell carcinoma. This chain connects TRBV28 to TRBJ1-2, with unresolved D. CDR3 coding DNA: TGTGCCAGCAGTTACCTCCGAAATGGCTACACCTTC. Its translation is CASSYLRNGYTF.